This TCR beta chain derives from a study of molecular identifiers for immune sequencing clone quantification. TCRdb recomputed calls from the PCR reads with MiXCR, one row per CDR3 protein. This table holds 20,000 to 30,000 distinct CDR3 sequences, over 15% found once. This clonotype was detected many times. V lost 6 bases and J lost 8, with 12 bases in between. Germline V lookup: CDR1 MDHEN, CDR2 SYDVKM. CDR3 length: 12 amino acids. Sequenced material: naive CD8+ T cells from blood, with Jurkat cell RNA spiked in. Subset specified: FACS-sorted CD8+CD4-CCR7+CD45RA+ naive T cells. The clonotype was recovered from a human donor in good health. Some libraries in this study had Jurkat cell RNA spiked in. The chain joins TRBV28 to TRBJ2-3; a possible D gene is TRBD1 (6 bases). CDR3 bases: TGTGCCAGCAGCAAGGACAGTGCTACGCAGTATTTT. It translates to CASSKDSATQYF.